This entry features one T cell receptor beta chain sequence. Its specificity is not known. The source of the sample is a study of CXCR3-negative and CXCR3-positive naive CD8 T cells. Carrying UMI labels, the TRB cDNA libraries were prepared through 5' RACE. From the 5' RACE reads, TCRdb lists one entry per CDR3 protein and no DNA. The sample spans around 96,000 distinct CDR3 sequences; the ten largest clones claim over 1.5%. Study findings and constraints: Naive CXCR3-negative and CXCR3-positive cells had similar TRBV-TRBJ usage; memory differed.

The sample was naive CXCR3- CD8+ T cells from blood. Noted subset: CD45RO-CCR7+CD27+CD95- naive CD8+ T cells lacking CXCR3 (TNR3-). This sequence originates from a human donor in good health. Some clones in this sample may be carry-over from other donors' samples.

The CDR3 protein is CASSPGTGLSYNEQFF. The V gene is TRBV11-3, the J gene TRBJ2-1; the TCRdb call, TRBD1, lacks DNA for checking. Germline loops: CDR1 SGHNT, CDR2 YENEEA. The CDR3 has 16 residues. The full variable domain, in which reference TRBV11-3 and TRBJ2-1 provide the parts outside the CDR3, is EAGVVQSPRYKIIEKKQPVAFWCNPISGHNTLYWYLQNLGQGPELLIRYENEEAVDDSQLPKDRFSAERLKGVDSTLKIQPAELGDSAVYLCASSPGTGLSYNEQFFGPGTRLTVL.